Presented here are 4 T cell receptor beta chains from one specimen sequenced in a study of shared clonotypes between healthy human individuals. Cells designated naive CD8 were CD45RO-negative and were positively selected for CCR7, with terminally differentiated effector memory CD45RA+ cells excluded. Using immunoSEQ multiplex PCR, the repertoire was profiled, and TCRdb retains in-frame clones only, with some absent. Among about 600,000 clones listed, 98% were seen once. Material for sequencing was naive CD8+ T cells sorted from blood. Every receptor here comes from a man aged 25 to 45 in good health.

Remarks on this clone: At the DNA level, this CDR3 is encoded by other sequences in the same sample as well. The chain's CDR3 is CASSLGSSYEQYF. The CDR3 coding sequence is TGTGCCAGCAGCTTGGGCTCTTCCTACGAGCAGTACTTC. The rearrangement links TRBV5-4 to TRBJ2-7; no definite D call. Germline lookup yields CDR1 SGHNT and CDR2 YYREEE (reference sequence). This CDR3 comprises 13 residues. Trimming removed 0 bases from V and 1 base from J, with 5 bases in between.

The chain couples TRBV11-2 to TRBJ2-7, with 8 bases identical to TRBD1. V lost 5 bases and J lost 3; bases outside the gene matches: 9. CDR3 length: 15 amino acids. CDR1 and CDR2 (germline): SGHAT, FQNNGV. CDR3 nucleotide sequence: TGTGCCAGCAGCGCGCTCAGGGGGCGCCTCTACGAGCAGTACTTC. Translation gives CASSALRGRLYEQYF.

The chain uses TRBV30 and TRBJ2-1, with 10 bases aligning to TRBD2. From germline, CDR1 is GTSNPN and CDR2 SVGIG (reference sequence). With V trimmed by 1 base and J by 7 bases, 7 bases remained unmatched. The CDR3 has 15 residues. The CDR3 spells CAWSDLAGDGNEQFF. CDR3 sequence (DNA): TGTGCCTGGAGTGATCTAGCGGGAGATGGGAATGAGCAGTTCTTC.

The chain is built from TRBV4-1 and TRBJ2-7; 7 nucleotides agree with TRBD1. With V trimmed by 4 bases and J by 0 bases, 6 bases remained unmatched. The CDR3 has 15 amino acids. CDR1 MGHRA and CDR2 YSYEKL come from the germline V gene. In nucleotides, the CDR3 is TGCGCCAGCAGCCCGACCGGGACAGCCTCCTACGAGCAGTACTTC. Amino acid sequence: CASSPTGTASYEQYF.